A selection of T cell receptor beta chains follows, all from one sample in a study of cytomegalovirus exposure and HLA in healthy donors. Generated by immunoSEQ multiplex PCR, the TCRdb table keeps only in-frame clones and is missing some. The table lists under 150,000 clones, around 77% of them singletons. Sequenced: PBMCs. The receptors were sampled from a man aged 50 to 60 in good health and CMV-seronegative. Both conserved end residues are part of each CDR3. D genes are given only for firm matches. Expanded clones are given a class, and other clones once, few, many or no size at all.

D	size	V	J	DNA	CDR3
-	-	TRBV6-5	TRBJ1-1	TGTGCCAGCAGTTCCCCCAGACTTTCGAACACTGAAGCTTTCTTT	CASSSPRLSNTEAFF
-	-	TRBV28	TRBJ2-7	TGTGCCAGCAGTTTAGCGGGGCAGGGGGGTTGGGAGCAGTACTTC	CASSLAGQGGWEQYF
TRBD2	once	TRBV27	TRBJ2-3	TGTGCCAGCAGTATTAGCGGGAGCATTAGGACAGATACGCAGTATTTT	CASSISGSIRTDTQYF
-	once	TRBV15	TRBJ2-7	TGTGCCACCAGCCTAGGCGGAGGAATGGAGCAGTACTTC	CATSLGGGMEQYF
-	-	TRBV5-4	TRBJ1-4	TGTGCCAGCAGCTTTGGAGGGGGGGGTGAAAAACTGTTTTTT	CASSFGGGGEKLFF
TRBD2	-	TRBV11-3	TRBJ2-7	TGTGCCAGCAGCTTTGGCCTACTAGCGGGAGGCTACGAGCAGTACTTC	CASSFGLLAGGYEQYF
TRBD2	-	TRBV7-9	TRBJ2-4	TGTGCCGGCAGCTCGCCGGGACTAGCCACAAACATTCAGTACTTC	CAGSSPGLATNIQYF
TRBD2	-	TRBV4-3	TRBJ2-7	TGCGCCAGCAGCCAAGCAGGGACTAGCGGTTCCTACGAGCAGTACTTC	CASSQAGTSGSYEQYF
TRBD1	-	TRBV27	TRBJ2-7	TGTGCCAGCAGTTTTGTCAGGGGGAGCGGAGGTGTCTCCTACGAGCAGTACTTC	CASSFVRGSGGVSYEQYF
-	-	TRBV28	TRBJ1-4	TGTGCCAGCAGTCCTCCCGGGGGGCGAACTAATGAAAAACTGTTTTTT	CASSPPGGRTNEKLFF
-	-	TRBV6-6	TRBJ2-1	TGTGCCAGCAGTTCCGGGACTCACTCCTACAATGAGCAGTTCTTC	CASSSGTHSYNEQFF
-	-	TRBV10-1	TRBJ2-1	TGCGCCAGCAGTGCCGGGAGTGTATACAATGAGCAGTTCTTC	CASSAGSVYNEQFF
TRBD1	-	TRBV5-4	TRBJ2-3	TGTGCCATCCCCTCAGGGGGAATGGGCACAGATACGCAGTATTTT	CAIPSGGMGTDTQYF
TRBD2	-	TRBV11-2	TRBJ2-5	TGTGCCAGCAGCTTAGTTGCGGGAGGGCCGGGAGAGACCCAGTACTTC	CASSLVAGGPGETQYF
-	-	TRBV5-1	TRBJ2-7	TGCGCCAGCAGCTCAATAGGTCCGGGAAACCCCTACGAGCAGTACTTC	CASSSIGPGNPYEQYF
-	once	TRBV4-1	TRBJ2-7	TGCGCCAGCAGCGAAGGCTGGGGAGTAGCTGGATCCTACGAGCAGTACTTC	CASSEGWGVAGSYEQYF
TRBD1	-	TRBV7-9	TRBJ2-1	TGTGCCAGCAGCTCTCCCGGGACAGGGACCTACAATGAGCAGTTCTTC	CASSSPGTGTYNEQFF
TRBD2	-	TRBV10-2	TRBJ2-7	TGCGCCAGCAGTGACCTAGCGGGATCCGTCTACGAGCAGTACTTC	CASSDLAGSVYEQYF
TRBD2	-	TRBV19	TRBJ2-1	TGTGCCAGTAGTATCTTTCCGGGACTAGCGGGGTCGGATGAGCAGTTCTTC	CASSIFPGLAGSDEQFF
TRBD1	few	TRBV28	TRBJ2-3	TGTGCCAGCAGTGCGGGACAGGGGCCGAGCACAGATACGCAGTATTTT	CASSAGQGPSTDTQYF
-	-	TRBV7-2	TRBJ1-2	TGTGCCAGCAGCGGTGGGCCATCTCAGATGTTCTATGGCTACACCTTC	CASSGGPSQMFYGYTF
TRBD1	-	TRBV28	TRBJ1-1	TGTGCCGCAGGGACAGTGGAGATGAACGCTGAAGCTTTCTTT	CAAGTVEMNAEAFF
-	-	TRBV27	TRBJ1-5	TGTGCCAGCAGTTTATCTGCAGATTATAGCAATCAGCCCCAGCATTTT	CASSLSADYSNQPQHF
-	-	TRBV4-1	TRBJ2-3	TGCGCCAGCAGCCAGGCCCCCGGCTCCCTCCCAGGGACGCAGTATTTT	CASSQAPGSLPGTQYF
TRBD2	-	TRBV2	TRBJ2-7	TGTGCCAGCAGTGGCGGACTAGCGGGGGAAGCCTACGAGCAGTACTTC	CASSGGLAGEAYEQYF
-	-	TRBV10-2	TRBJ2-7	TGCGCCAGCAGTGTAGGGGAGGAGTTTCTCGAGCAGTACTTC	CASSVGEEFLEQYF
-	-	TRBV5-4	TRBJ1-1	TGTGCCAGCAGCTCGGGGAGGGACAATGAAGCTTTCTTT	CASSSGRDNEAFF
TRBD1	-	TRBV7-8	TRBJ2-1	TGTGCCAGCAGTTACCGGGACAGGGATGTGAGGGAGCAGTTCTTC	CASSYRDRDVREQFF
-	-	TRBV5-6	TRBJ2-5	TGTGCCAGCAGCCGTGGACAGCTATACCAAGAGACCCAGTACTTC	CASSRGQLYQETQYF
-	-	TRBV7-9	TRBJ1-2	TGTGCCAGCAGCTTCACAAACTATGGCTACACCTTC	CASSFTNYGYTF